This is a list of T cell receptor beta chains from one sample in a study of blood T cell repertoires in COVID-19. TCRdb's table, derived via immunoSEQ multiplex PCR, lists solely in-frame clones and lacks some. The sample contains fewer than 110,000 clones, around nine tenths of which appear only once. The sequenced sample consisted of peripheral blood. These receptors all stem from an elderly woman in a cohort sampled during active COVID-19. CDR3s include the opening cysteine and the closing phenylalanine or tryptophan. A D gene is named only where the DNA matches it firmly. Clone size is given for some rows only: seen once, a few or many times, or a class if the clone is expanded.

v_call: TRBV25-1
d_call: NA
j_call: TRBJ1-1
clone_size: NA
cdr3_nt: TGTGCCAGCAGTAGGTCCCAGGACAAGCCGAACACTGAAGCTTTCTTT
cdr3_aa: CASSRSQDKPNTEAFF

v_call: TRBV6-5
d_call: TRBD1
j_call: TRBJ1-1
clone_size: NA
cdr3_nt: TGTGCCAGCAGGACACAGGGGACTGAAGCTTTCTTT
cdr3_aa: CASRTQGTEAFF

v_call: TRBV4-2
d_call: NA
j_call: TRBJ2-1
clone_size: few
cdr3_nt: TGTGCCAGCAGCCAAGAGGCGCTAGGTGGCAATGAGCAGTTCTTC
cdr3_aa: CASSQEALGGNEQFF

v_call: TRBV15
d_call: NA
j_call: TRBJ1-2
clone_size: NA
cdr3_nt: TGTGCCACCAGCAGAGATATAATTAACTATGGCTACACCTTC
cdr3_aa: CATSRDIINYGYTF

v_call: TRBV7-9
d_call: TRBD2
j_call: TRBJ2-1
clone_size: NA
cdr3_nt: TGTGCCAGCAGCTTAGGGCGGGAGAATGAGCAGTTCTTC
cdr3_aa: CASSLGRENEQFF

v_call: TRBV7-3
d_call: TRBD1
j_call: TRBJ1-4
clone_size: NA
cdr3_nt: TGTGCCAGCAGCTTACGGGAAAACTCGGGACAGGAGGGGGAAAAACTGTTTTTT
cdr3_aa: CASSLRENSGQEGEKLFF

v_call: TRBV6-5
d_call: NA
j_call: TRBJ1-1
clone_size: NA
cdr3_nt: TGTGCCAGCAGTTACCACTCCCGGCCGGGAGAAACTGAAGCTTTCTTT
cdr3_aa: CASSYHSRPGETEAFF

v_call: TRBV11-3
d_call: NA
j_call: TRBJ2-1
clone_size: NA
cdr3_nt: TGTGCCAGCAGCCCCGACGGAGCGCCCTACAATGAGCAGTTCTTC
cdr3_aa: CASSPDGAPYNEQFF

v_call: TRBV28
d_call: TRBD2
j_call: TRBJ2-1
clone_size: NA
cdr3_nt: TGTGCCAGCAGTTTATCAGTGACTAGCGGGAGCTACAATGAGCAGTTCTTC
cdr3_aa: CASSLSVTSGSYNEQFF

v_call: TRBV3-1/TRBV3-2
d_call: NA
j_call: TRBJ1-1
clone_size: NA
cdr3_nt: TGTGCCAGCAGCCAAGGAGGCTCCCGGGGGACTGAAGCTTTCTTT
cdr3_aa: CASSQGGSRGTEAFF

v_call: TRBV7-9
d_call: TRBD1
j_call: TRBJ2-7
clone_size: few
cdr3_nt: TGTGCCAGCAGCAGCCAGGCGGGACAGGGAGGTGGCGAGCAGTACTTC
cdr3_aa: CASSSQAGQGGGEQYF

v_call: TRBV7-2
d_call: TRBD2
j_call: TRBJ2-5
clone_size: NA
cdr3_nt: TGTGCCAGCAGCTTAGCGGGGTTGGCTAGCGGCCAAGAGACCCAGTACTTC
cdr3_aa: CASSLAGLASGQETQYF

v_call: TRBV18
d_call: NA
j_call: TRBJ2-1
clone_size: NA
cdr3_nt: TGTGCCAGCTCATCTGTGGCCCTCTCCTACAATGAGCAGTTCTTC
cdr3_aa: CASSSVALSYNEQFF

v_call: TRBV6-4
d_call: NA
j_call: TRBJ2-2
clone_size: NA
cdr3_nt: TGTGCCAGCAGTGACTCGCCTATAATCACCGGGGAGCTGTTTTTT
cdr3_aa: CASSDSPIITGELFF

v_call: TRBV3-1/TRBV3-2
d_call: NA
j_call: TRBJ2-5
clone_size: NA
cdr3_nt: TGTGCCAGCAGCCAAGATCCCGGGGACAGTGGCGGGGACCAGTACTTC
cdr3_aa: CASSQDPGDSGGDQYF

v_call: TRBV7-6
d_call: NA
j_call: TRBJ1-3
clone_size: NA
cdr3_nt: TGTGCCAGCAGCTTAGCCCAACAGGGATCTGGAAACACCATATATTTT
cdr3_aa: CASSLAQQGSGNTIYF

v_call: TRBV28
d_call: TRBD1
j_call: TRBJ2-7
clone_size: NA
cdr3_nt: TGTGCCAGCAGTGACAGGGAGTCTGGATTGCAGTACTTC
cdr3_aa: CASSDRESGLQYF

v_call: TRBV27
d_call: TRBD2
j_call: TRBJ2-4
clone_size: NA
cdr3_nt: TGTGCCAGCAGCCAGCGGGAGGGCCTCAAAAACATTCAGTACTTC
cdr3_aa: CASSQREGLKNIQYF

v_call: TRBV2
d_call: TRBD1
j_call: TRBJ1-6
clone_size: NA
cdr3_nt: TGTGCCAGCAGCATCGACAGGGTTAGTTCACCCCTCCACTTT
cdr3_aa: CASSIDRVSSPLHF

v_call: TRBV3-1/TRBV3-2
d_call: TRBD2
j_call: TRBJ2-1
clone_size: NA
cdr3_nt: TGTGCCAGCAGGTCAACTAGCGGAACTACTAATGAGCAGTTCTTC
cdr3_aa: CASRSTSGTTNEQFF

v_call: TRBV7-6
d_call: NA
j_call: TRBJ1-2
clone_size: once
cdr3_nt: TGTGCCAGCAGCCCAGGGGCTCGGGATAACTATGGCTACACCTTC
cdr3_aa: CASSPGARDNYGYTF

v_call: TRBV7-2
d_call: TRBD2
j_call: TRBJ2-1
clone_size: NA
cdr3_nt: TGTGCCAGCAGCTTAGCGCGGGGCGGGAGAAACTACAATGAGCAGTTCTTC
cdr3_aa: CASSLARGGRNYNEQFF

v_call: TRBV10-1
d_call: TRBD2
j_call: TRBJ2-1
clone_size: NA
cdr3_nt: TGCGCCAGCACAGCGGGGTACAATGAGCAGTTCTTC
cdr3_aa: CASTAGYNEQFF

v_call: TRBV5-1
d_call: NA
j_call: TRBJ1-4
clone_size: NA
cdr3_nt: TGCGCCAGCAGCTCCACAGGGCTTAATGAAAAACTGTTTTTT
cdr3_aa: CASSSTGLNEKLFF

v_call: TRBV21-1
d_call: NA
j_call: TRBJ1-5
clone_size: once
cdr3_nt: TGTGCCAGCAGCAAAAGGGTTCCTGACAGGGTTTTTGGGTATAGCAATCAGCCCCAGCATTTT
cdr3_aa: CASSKRVPDRVFGYSNQPQHF

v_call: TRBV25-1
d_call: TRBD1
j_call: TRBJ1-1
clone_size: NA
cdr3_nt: TGTGCCAGACCTACAGGGGGCTCTGGGATCACTGAAGCTTTCTTT
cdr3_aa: CARPTGGSGITEAFF

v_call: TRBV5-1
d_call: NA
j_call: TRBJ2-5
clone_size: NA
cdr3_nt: TGCGCCAGCAGCCGTAGCGGCCCGCCGGAGACCCAGTACTTC
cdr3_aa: CASSRSGPPETQYF

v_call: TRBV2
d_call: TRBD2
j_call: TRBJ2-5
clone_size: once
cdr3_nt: TGTGCCAGCAGCTCTAGCGGGAGGCCCCAAGAGACCCAGTACTTC
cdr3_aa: CASSSSGRPQETQYF

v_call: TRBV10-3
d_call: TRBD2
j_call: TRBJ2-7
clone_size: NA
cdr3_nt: TGTGCCATCACTCCGGGCGGGAGAAGCTCCTACGAGCAGTACTTC
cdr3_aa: CAITPGGRSSYEQYF

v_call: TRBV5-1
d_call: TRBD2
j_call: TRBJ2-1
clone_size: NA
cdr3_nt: TGCGCCAGCACCCGGGCGGGGGGCTACAATGAGCAGTTCTTC
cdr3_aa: CASTRAGGYNEQFF

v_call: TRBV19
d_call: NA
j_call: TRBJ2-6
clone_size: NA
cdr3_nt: TGTGCCAGTGGGGGACTCGCCTCTGGGGCCAACGTCCTGACTTTC
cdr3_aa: CASGGLASGANVLTF

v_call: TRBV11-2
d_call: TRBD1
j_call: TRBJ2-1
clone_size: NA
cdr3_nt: TGTGCCAGCAGCATAAACAGGGGCTCCTACAATGAGCAGTTCTTC
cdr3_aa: CASSINRGSYNEQFF

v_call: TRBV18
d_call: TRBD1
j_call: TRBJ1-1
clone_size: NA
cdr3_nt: TGTGCCAGCCCGTCCGACAGGGGCGCGATAATGAACACTGAAGCTTTCTTT
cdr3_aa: CASPSDRGAIMNTEAFF

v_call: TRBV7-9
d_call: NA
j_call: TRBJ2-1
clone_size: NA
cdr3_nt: TGTGCCAGCAGCGGGGTTGAGATGAGGGCTGTTGAGCAGTTCTTC
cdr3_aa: CASSGVEMRAVEQFF

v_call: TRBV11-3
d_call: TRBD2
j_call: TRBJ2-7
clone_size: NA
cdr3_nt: TGTGCCAGCACAACCCCCCGGGGACTAGCGGGGGGGAGTTACGAGCAGTACTTC
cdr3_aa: CASTTPRGLAGGSYEQYF

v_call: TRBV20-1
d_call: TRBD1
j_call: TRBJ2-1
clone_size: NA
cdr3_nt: TGCAGTGCTAGTCCCGGGACAGGGGCCTACAATGAGCAGTTCTTC
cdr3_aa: CSASPGTGAYNEQFF

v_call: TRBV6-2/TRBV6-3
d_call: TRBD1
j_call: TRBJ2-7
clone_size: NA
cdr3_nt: TGTGCCAGCAGTGGCGGACAGGGTTACTACGAGCAGTACTTC
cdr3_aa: CASSGGQGYYEQYF

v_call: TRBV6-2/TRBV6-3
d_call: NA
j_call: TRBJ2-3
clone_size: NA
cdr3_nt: TGTGCCAGCAGTTACGTCGGGAGCACAGATACGCAGTATTTT
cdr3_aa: CASSYVGSTDTQYF

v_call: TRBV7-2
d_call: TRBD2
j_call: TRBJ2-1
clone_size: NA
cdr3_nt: TGTGCCAGCAGCCTAAGGACTAGCGGCTACAATGAGCAGTTCTTC
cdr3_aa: CASSLRTSGYNEQFF

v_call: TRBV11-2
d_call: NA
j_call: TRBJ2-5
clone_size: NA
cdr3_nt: TGTGCCAGCAGCTTGAGACAGGCAGAAGAGACCCAGTACTTC
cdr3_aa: CASSLRQAEETQYF

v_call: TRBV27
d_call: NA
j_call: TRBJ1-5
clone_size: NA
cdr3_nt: TGTGCCAGCAGTCCCGAGTGGGGCCAGCCCCAGCATTTT
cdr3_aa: CASSPEWGQPQHF

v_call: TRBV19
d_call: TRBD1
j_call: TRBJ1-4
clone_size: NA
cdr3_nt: TGTGCCAGTATAGACAGGGGGACGGCTAATGAAAAACTGTTTTTT
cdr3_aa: CASIDRGTANEKLFF